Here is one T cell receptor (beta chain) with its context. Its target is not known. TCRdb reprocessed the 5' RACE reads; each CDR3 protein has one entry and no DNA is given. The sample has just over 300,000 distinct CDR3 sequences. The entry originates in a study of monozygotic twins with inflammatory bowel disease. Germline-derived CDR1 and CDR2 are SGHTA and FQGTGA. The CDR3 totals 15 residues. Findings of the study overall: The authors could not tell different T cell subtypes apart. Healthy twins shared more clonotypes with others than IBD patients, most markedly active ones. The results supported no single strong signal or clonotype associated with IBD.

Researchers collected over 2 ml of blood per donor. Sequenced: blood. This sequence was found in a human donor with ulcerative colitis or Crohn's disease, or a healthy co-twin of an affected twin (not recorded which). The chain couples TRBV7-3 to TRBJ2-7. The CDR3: CASSLTPGSLYEQYF.